This TCR beta chain was identified in a study of blood T cell repertoires in COVID-19. On the study more broadly: The samples span acute and convalescent COVID-19 from the United States, Italy and Spain. T cells, B-cell-depleted T cells, or PBMCs supplied cDNA or gDNA.

The protocol was immunoSEQ multiplex PCR, while the TCRdb copy is restricted to in-frame clones and leaves out a portion. The table includes under 500,000 clones, 87% detected once. The CDR3 is 16 residues long. Germline values: CDR1 SGDLS, CDR2 YYNGEE. After removal of 0 bases from V and 2 bases from J, the junction contained 4 bases not matched to a gene. This clone appeared a few times. Living in 25 or so US areas, the participants were between about 18 and 100 years of age. Specimen: PBMCs or T cells enriched from blood (not recorded which). The receptor's source is a woman between 18 and 29 years old with acute COVID-19. The V call is TRBV9, the J call TRBJ2-3; 9 bases line up with TRBD2. CDR3 sequence: CASSVGLAGNTDTQYF. The CDR3 DNA reads as TGTGCCAGCAGCGTAGGTCTAGCGGGGAACACAGATACGCAGTATTTT.